Shown below are 11 T cell receptor beta chains from a single sample sequenced in a study of blood T cell repertoires in COVID-19. Sequencing was performed with immunoSEQ multiplex PCR; in TCRdb, only in-frame clones are kept and a portion is missing. The data show roughly 150,000 clones, 75% to 90% seen once. Sequencing was done on a sample of peripheral blood. These receptors were collected from a man in his late teens or twenties with COVID-19, enrolled during active disease.

V is TRBV9 and J is TRBJ1-2; D call uncertain. Germline-derived CDR1 and CDR2 are SGDLS and YYNGEE. The CDR3 runs to 16 residues. Trimming pared 2 bases from V and 0 bases from J, leaving 14 bases between. The CDR3, as DNA: TGTGCCAGCAGCGTGAACAGAGAGTCATCTAACTATGGCTACACCTTC. Protein: CASSVNRESSNYGYTF.

The chain joins TRBV6-5 to TRBJ2-7; 9 bases match TRBD1. The CDR3 spans 15 residues. Germline V gene sequence: CDR1 MNHEY, CDR2 SVGAGI. Trimming cost V 4 bases and J 6 bases; bases outside gene matches: 10. The CDR3 region is CASSWTGTGYSEQYF. For the CDR3, the DNA is TGTGCCAGCAGTTGGACCGGGACAGGGTACTCCGAGCAGTACTTC.

V gene TRBV3-1 (or the pseudogene TRBV3-2) combines with J gene TRBJ2-5, with 8 bases that match TRBD2. CDR1 and CDR2 from the germline V gene are LGHDT and YNNKEL (reference sequence). The CDR3 has 14 residues. Trimming at V came to 6 bases and at J to 1 base, leaving 4 bases not matched to a gene. The CDR3 sequence is CASRGSGVQETQYF. The DNA of the CDR3 is TGTGCCAGCAGAGGTAGCGGGGTCCAAGAGACCCAGTACTTC.

This clone was picked up one time. This chain joins TRBV12-3 or TRBV12-4 and TRBJ2-1; a possible D gene is TRBD2 (6 bases). V shed 3 bases and J shed 12 bases, with 9 bases lying between them. This CDR3 is built from 11 residues. In DNA form, the CDR3 reads TGTGCCAGCAGTTTTGGCGGGATGCAGTTCTTC. As protein: CASSFGGMQFF.

The rearrangement links TRBV6-2 or TRBV6-3 to TRBJ2-1; weak D call: TRBD2 (6 bases). Germline-derived CDR1 and CDR2 are MNHEY and SVGEGT. Trimming shortened V by 0 bases and J by 6 bases, and 27 bases separated the two germline ends. This CDR3 spans 20 amino acids. This chain's CDR3 is CASSYSASELQRRAGNEQFF. CDR3 in DNA: TGTGCCAGCAGTTACTCAGCGTCTGAGCTTCAGCGCCGAGCGGGCAATGAGCAGTTCTTC.

CDR3 loop: CASSLQWTSGEQFF. The CDR3 nucleotides are TGCGCCAGCAGCCTTCAGTGGACTAGCGGTGAGCAGTTCTTC. The chain combines TRBV4-3 with TRBJ2-1, with 10 bases aligning to TRBD2. Germline assignment: CDR1 LGHNA and CDR2 YSLEER. The CDR3 contains 14 residues. Unmatched junction bases numbered 6, after V lost 4 bases and J lost 9 bases.

The chain has TRBV5-5 and TRBJ2-7; 11 bases are shared with TRBD2. With V trimmed by 4 bases and J by 1 base, 7 bases remained unmatched. Per the germline V gene, CDR1 is SGHKS and CDR2 is YYEKEE (reference sequence). CDR3 length equals 16 residues. CDR3 in amino acids: CASSPISGRGSYEQYF. CDR3 bases: TGTGCCAGCAGCCCTATTAGCGGGAGGGGATCCTACGAGCAGTACTTC. Supplemented by reference TRBV5-5 and TRBJ2-7, the full variable domain reads DAGVTQSPTHLIKTRGQQVTLRCSPISGHKSVSWYQQVLGQGPQFIFQYYEKEERGRGNFPDRFSARQFPNYSSELNVNALLLGDSALYLCASSPISGRGSYEQYFGPGTRLTVT.

This clone was detected once. This chain links TRBV7-2 with TRBJ2-5; TRBD1 matches at 9 bases. Germline loops: CDR1 SGHTA, CDR2 FQGNSA. The CDR3 loop spans 14 amino acids. V was pared by 7 bases and J by 5 bases, with 8 bases of the junction left unmatched. The CDR3 sequence: CASNIDRGWETQYF. CDR3 DNA: TGTGCCAGCAACATCGACAGGGGGTGGGAGACCCAGTACTTC.

The chain uses TRBV2 and TRBJ2-1; possible D gene TRBD2, 6 bases. The CDR3 consists of 15 residues. Germline CDR1 is SNHLY and CDR2 is FYNNEI. Trimming left V 7 bases short and J 3 bases short, with 16 bases between. Written as DNA, the CDR3 is TGTGCCAGCAAAAGGGACTCCTCGCGCTACAATGAGCAGTTCTTC. It is translated as CASKRDSSRYNEQFF.

The chain recombines TRBV6-2 or TRBV6-3 with TRBJ1-5; D is unresolved. Per the germline V gene, CDR1 is MNHEY and CDR2 is SVGEGT. Trimming took off 0 bases at V and 3 bases at J, with 9 bases between the two ends. This CDR3 comprises 15 residues. The CDR3 loop reads CASSYSEASNQPQHF. Written as DNA, the CDR3 is TGTGCCAGCAGTTACTCGGAGGCCTCCAATCAGCCCCAGCATTTT.

The chain employs TRBV9 and TRBJ2-5; 7 bases match TRBD1. The CDR3 extends over 15 amino acids. From germline, CDR1 is SGDLS and CDR2 YYNGEE. V gave up 3 bases and J gave up 2 bases; unmatched junction bases: 7. CDR3 region: CASSASGTVQETQYF. CDR3 coding DNA: TGTGCCAGCAGCGCCTCCGGGACAGTACAAGAGACCCAGTACTTC.